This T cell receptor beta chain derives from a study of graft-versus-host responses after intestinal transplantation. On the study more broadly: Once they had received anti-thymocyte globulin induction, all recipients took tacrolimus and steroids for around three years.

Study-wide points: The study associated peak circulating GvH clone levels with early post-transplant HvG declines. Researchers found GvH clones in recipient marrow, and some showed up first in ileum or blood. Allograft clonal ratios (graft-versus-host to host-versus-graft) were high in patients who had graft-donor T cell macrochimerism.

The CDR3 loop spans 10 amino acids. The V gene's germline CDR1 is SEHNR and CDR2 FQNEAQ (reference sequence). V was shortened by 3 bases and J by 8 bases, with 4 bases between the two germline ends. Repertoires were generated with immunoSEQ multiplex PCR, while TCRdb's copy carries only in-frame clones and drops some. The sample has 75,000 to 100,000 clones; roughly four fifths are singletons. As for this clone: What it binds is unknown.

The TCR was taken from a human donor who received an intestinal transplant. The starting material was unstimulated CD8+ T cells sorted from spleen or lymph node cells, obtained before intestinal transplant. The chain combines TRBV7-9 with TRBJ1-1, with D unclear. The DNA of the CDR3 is TGTGCCAGCAGCTTCTCAGAAGCTTTCTTT. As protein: CASSFSEAFF.